This entry lists 19 T cell receptor beta chains sequenced from one sample in a study of blood T cell repertoires in COVID-19. Using immunoSEQ multiplex PCR, the repertoire was profiled, and TCRdb retains in-frame clones only, with some absent. The sample records about 210,000 clones, around nine tenths being singletons. The sequencing input was peripheral blood. The receptors were gathered from a man aged 60-69 years who had recovered from COVID-19.

The chain carries TRBV9 and TRBJ2-2; a possible D gene is TRBD1 (5 bases). Germline V gene sequence: CDR1 SGDLS, CDR2 YYNGEE. V was trimmed by 1 base and J by 3 bases, leaving 10 bases between them. The CDR3 spans 15 residues. CDR3 in DNA: TGTGCCAGCAGCGTACGGCAGGGTGACACCGGGGAGCTGTTTTTT. Translated, it gives CASSVRQGDTGELFF.

The CDR3 nucleotides read TGCGCCAGCAGCCCCCATCAGGGGAGCGGGGCCAACGTCCTGACTTTC. Translated, it gives CASSPHQGSGANVLTF. The chain employs TRBV4-3 and TRBJ2-6, with a weak D call TRBD1 (6 bases). There are 16 residues in the CDR3. Between the trimmed V and J ends, which lost 4 bases and 4 bases, there was a span of 14 bases. CDR1 and CDR2 from the germline V gene are LGHNA and YSLEER.

This clone was seen a few times. The rearrangement links TRBV6-1 to TRBJ1-6; D is ambiguous. Germline lookup yields CDR1 MNHNS and CDR2 SASEGT. The V and J ends lost 6 bases and 10 bases respectively, with 13 bases between them. The CDR3 is 13 residues long. The CDR3 DNA reads as TGTGCCAGCAGAGCGTACTATACATCACCCCTCCACTTT. Its translation: CASRAYYTSPLHF.

This chain joins TRBV7-6 and TRBJ2-1; TRBD2 agrees at 11 bases. Trimming cost V 5 bases and J 6 bases; bases outside gene matches: 9. This CDR3 spans 16 amino acids. Looked up from germline, CDR1 is SGHVS and CDR2 is FNYEAQ. CDR3 DNA sequence: TGTGCCAGCAGCCAGCTTAATAGCGGGGGGGCCAATGAGCAGTTCTTC. Translation: CASSQLNSGGANEQFF.

This chain connects TRBV5-5 to TRBJ2-1, with no clear D. The length of the CDR3 is 15 residues. The germline V and J ends were trimmed by 7 bases and 3 bases, with 17 bases remaining between them. The germline V gene has CDR1 SGHKS and CDR2 YYEKEE (reference sequence). The DNA for the CDR3 is TGTGCCAGCCTAACTGCCCCGCCTTTCTACAATGAGCAGTTCTTC. This gives the protein CASLTAPPFYNEQFF. Using reference TRBV5-5 and TRBJ2-1 for the parts outside the CDR3, the full variable domain is DAGVTQSPTHLIKTRGQQVTLRCSPISGHKSVSWYQQVLGQGPQFIFQYYEKEERGRGNFPDRFSARQFPNYSSELNVNALLLGDSALYLCASLTAPPFYNEQFFGPGTRLTVL.

This clone was found once. The gene calls are TRBV25-1 and TRBJ1-2; TRBD1 matches at 10 bases. Per the germline V gene, CDR1 is MGHDK and CDR2 is SYGVNS. The CDR3 length is 13 residues. V was pared by 6 bases and J by 7 bases, with 5 bases of the junction left unmatched. DNA of the CDR3: TGTGCCAGCAGCGTTAGACAGGGGGCTGGCTACACCTTC. Translating it yields CASSVRQGAGYTF.

The V gene is TRBV28, the J gene TRBJ2-7; TRBD2 matches 10 bases. Germline V gives CDR1 MDHEN, CDR2 SYDVKM. V lost 7 bases to trimming and J lost 4 bases; unmatched junction nucleotides: 7. The CDR3 is 14 amino acids. The CDR3 DNA reads as TGTGCCAGCACCACTAGCGGGACCCTATACGAGCAGTACTTC. Its translation is CASTTSGTLYEQYF.

This chain uses TRBV18 with TRBJ1-1; 9 bases align to TRBD1. Trimming removed 1 base from V and 2 bases from J; junction bases left unmatched: 8. CDR3 length: 17 amino acids. Germline V gene lookup returns CDR1 KGHSH and CDR2 LQKENI. The CDR3 DNA sequence: TGTGCCAGCTCACCACGGACAGGGGTCTGGGACAACACTGAAGCTTTCTTT. This encodes CASSPRTGVWDNTEAFF.

The rearrangement joins TRBV13 to TRBJ2-3; D is perhaps TRBD2 (5 bases). Trimming took off 4 bases at V and 0 bases at J, with 8 bases between the two ends. The CDR3 is 14 residues long. Germline V lookup: CDR1 PRHDT, CDR2 FYEKMQ (reference sequence). CDR3 protein: CASSSRLSTDTQYF. The CDR3 bases are TGTGCCAGCAGCTCTCGACTAAGCACAGATACGCAGTATTTT.

The J gene is TRBJ2-7, the V gene TRBV7-7; tentatively, D is TRBD2 (5 bases). The CDR3 extends over 13 amino acids. The ends were cut back, 3 bases at V and 6 bases at J, with 12 bases in the middle. CDR1 is SSHAT, CDR2 FNYEAQ, per germline (reference sequence). In DNA, the CDR3 is TGTGCCAGCAGCTTGGAGACTACTTCCGAGCAGTACTTC. Protein product: CASSLETTSEQYF.

The chain joins TRBV15 to TRBJ1-1; D is undetermined. From germline, CDR1 is LNHNV and CDR2 YYDKDF (reference sequence). This CDR3 comprises 15 residues. V dropped 0 bases and J dropped 4 bases, with 12 bases sitting between them. The CDR3 is CATSRDGVPGTEAFF. Here the CDR3 DNA reads TGTGCCACCAGCAGAGACGGTGTACCGGGCACTGAAGCTTTCTTT.

J is TRBJ1-6 and V is TRBV5-1; D remains unclear. The V gene's germline CDR1 is SGHRS and CDR2 YFSETQ. CDR3 length equals 14 residues. Trimming took off 0 bases at V and 7 bases at J, with 8 bases between the two ends. The CDR3 DNA reads as TGCGCCAGCAGCTTGGTTTCAGAAAATTCACCCCTCCACTTT. Translating gives CASSLVSENSPLHF.

The J gene is TRBJ2-1, the V gene TRBV9; the D is unclear. Looked up from germline, CDR1 is SGDLS and CDR2 is YYNGEE. CDR3 size: 16 residues. Trimming stripped 4 bases from V and 2 bases from J, with 16 bases between. The CDR3 DNA reads TGTGCCAGCAGCCCCCGGCCCCAGGTCCCCTACAATGAGCAGTTCTTC. Its protein product is CASSPRPQVPYNEQFF.

The chain employs TRBV28 and TRBJ2-1, with a possible D match to TRBD2 (6 bases). The V end was cut by 5 bases, the J end by 4 bases, with 12 bases between. The CDR3 covers 14 residues. CDR1 MDHEN and CDR2 SYDVKM come from the germline V gene. CDR3 DNA sequence: TGTGCCAGCAGTCCCGGCGGGGAGTACAATGAGCAGTTCTTC. It specifies CASSPGGEYNEQFF.

The chain recombines TRBV19 with TRBJ1-1; D might be TRBD1 (6 bases). Germline CDR1 reads LNHDA; CDR2 reads SQIVND (reference sequence). The CDR3 is 15 amino acids. Trimming cost V 5 bases and J 4 bases, with 17 bases left between them. CDR3 sequence (DNA): TGTGCCAGTAGTTTGGGGGGGGCCGATCTCACTGAAGCTTTCTTT. The encoded protein is CASSLGGADLTEAFF.

The chain carries TRBV28 and TRBJ1-5, with a tentative D call TRBD1 (5 bases). The germline V gene encodes CDR1 MDHEN and CDR2 SYDVKM. V was trimmed by 11 bases and J by 1 base, leaving 12 bases between them. This CDR3 spans 13 amino acids. The CDR3 region is CAGGDTSNQPQHF. The CDR3 DNA follows: TGTGCCGGGGGGGATACGAGCAATCAGCCCCAGCATTTT.

The rearrangement links TRBV6-5 to TRBJ2-7; maybe TRBD1 (8 bases). Germline CDR1 MNHEY, CDR2 SVGAGI. This CDR3 spans 14 amino acids. The V end was cut by 8 bases, the J end by 6 bases, with 20 bases between. The DNA of the CDR3 is TGTGCCAGCGGGGGAGGGACAGGCACTGCCGAGCAGTACTTC. As protein: CASGGGTGTAEQYF.

The chain joins TRBV19 to TRBJ1-2; TRBD1 might be the D (5 bases). Per the germline V gene, CDR1 is LNHDA and CDR2 is SQIVND (reference sequence). The V and J ends lost 5 bases and 4 bases respectively, with 14 bases between them. The CDR3 runs 14 residues. The CDR3 sequence: CASSSATVIYGYTF. As DNA, the CDR3 is TGTGCCAGTAGTTCCGCGACAGTCATCTATGGCTACACCTTC.

The gene calls are TRBV18 and TRBJ2-2; 8 bases align to TRBD2. The germline gives CDR1 KGHSH, CDR2 LQKENI. The trim removed 3 bases at V and 3 bases at J, leaving 3 bases unmatched. CDR3 length: 15 amino acids. CDR3 coding DNA: TGTGCCAGCTCACCGAAGACTAGCGACACCGGGGAGCTGTTTTTT. It translates to CASSPKTSDTGELFF.